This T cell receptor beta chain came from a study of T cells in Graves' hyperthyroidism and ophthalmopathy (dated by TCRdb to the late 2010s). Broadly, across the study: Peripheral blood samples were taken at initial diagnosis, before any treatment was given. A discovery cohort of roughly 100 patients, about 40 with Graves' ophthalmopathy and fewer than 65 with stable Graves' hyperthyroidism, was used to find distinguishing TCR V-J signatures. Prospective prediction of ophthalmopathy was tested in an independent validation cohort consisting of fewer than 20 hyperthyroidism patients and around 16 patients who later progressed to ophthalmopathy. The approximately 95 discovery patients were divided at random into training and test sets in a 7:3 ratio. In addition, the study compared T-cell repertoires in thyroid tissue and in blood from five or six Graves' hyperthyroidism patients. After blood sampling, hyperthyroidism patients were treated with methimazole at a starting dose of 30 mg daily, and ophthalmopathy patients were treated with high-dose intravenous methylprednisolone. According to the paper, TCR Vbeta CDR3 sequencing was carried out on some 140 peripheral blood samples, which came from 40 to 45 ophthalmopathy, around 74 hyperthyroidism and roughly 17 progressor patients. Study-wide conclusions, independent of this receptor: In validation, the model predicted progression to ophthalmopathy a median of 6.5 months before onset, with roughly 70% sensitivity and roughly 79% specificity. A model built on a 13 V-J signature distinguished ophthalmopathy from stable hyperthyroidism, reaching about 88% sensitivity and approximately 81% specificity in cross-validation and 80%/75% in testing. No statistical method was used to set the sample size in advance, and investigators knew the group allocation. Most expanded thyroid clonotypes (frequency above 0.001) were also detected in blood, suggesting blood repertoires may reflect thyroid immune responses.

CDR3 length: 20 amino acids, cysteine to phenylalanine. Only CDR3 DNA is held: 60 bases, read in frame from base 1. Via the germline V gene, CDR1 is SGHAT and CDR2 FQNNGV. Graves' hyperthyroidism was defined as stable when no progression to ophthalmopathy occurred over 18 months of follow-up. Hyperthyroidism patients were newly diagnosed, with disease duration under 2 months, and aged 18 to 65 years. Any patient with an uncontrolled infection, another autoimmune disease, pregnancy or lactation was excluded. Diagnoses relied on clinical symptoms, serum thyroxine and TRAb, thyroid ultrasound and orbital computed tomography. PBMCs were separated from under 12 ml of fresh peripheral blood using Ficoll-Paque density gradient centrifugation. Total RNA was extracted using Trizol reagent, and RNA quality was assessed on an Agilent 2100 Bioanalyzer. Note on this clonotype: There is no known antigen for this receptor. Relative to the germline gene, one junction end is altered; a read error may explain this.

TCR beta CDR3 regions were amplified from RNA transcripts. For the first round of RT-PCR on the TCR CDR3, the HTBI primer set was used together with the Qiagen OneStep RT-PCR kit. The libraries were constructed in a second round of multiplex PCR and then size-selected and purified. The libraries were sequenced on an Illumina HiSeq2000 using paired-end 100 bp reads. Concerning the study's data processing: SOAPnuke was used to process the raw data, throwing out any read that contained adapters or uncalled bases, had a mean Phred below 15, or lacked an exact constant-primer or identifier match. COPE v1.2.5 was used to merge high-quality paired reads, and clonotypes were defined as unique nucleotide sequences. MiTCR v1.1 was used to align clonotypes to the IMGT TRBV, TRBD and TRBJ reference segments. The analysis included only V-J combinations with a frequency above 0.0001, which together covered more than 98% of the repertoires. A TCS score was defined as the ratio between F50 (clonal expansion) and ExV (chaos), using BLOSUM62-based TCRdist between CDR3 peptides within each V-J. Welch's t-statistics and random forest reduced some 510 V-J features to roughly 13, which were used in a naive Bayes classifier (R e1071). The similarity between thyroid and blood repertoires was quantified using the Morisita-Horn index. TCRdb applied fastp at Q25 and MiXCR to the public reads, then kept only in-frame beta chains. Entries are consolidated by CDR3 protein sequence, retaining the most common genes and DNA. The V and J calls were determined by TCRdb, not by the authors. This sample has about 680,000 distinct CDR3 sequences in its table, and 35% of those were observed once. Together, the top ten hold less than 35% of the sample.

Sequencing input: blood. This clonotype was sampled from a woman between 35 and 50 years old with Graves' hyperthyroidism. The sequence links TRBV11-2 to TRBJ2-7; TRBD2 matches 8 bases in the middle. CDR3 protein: CASSLEGGLTSGSWVHEQYF. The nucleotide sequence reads TGCGCCAGCAGCTTAGAAGGTGGGCTAACGAGCGGGAGTTGGGTCCACGAGCAGTACTTC.